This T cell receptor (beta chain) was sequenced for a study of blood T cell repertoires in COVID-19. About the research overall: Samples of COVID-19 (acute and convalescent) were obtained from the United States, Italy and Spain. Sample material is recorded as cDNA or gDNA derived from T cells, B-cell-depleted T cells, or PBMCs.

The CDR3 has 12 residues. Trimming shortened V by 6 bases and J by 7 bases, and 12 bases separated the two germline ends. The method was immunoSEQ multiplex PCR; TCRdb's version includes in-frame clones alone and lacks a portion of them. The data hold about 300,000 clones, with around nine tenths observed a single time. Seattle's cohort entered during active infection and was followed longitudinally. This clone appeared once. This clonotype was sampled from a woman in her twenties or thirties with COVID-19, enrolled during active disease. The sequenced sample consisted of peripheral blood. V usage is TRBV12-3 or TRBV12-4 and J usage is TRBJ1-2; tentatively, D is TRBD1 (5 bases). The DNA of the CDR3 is TGTGCCAGCAGGGACGGCGGGGGTGGCTACACCTTC. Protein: CASRDGGGGYTF.